This section outlines one TCR beta chain sequence together with its context. The data belong to a study of control samples from healthy donors and cancer patients. The data were produced by immunoSEQ multiplex PCR, yet TCRdb's version contains in-frame clones alone and is incomplete. The table lists 40,000 to 50,000 clones, around four fifths of them singletons, with about 50% in the top ten. The sequenced material came from blood. This TCR was recovered from a man between 60 and 75 years old in good health.

CDR3 in DNA: TGTGCCAGCAGCTCTCAGGGGACAGCCAGTTCACCCCTCCACTTT. Its translation: CASSSQGTASSPLHF. This rearrangement joins TRBV5-4 to TRBJ1-6, with 7 bases that match TRBD1. This CDR3 has 15 residues. Looked up from germline, CDR1 is SGHNT and CDR2 is YYREEE (reference sequence). The trim removed 3 bases at V and 9 bases at J, leaving 9 bases unmatched.